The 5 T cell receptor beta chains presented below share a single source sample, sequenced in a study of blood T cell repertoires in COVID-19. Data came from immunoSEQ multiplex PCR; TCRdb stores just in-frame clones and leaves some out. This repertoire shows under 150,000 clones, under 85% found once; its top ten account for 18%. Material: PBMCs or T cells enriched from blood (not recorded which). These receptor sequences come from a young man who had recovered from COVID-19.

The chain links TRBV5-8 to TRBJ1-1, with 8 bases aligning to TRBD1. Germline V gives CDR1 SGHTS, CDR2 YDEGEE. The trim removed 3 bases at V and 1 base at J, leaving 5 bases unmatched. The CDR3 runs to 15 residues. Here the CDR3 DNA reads TGTGCCAGCAGCTACCGGACAGGGCCGAACACTGAAGCTTTCTTT. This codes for CASSYRTGPNTEAFF.

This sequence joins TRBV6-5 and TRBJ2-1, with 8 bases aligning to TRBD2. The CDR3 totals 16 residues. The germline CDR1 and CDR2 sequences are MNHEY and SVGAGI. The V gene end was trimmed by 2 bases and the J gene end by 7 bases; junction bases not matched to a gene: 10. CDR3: CASSYPGIAGRNEQFF. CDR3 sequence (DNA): TGTGCCAGCAGTTACCCGGGAATAGCGGGAAGGAATGAGCAGTTCTTC.

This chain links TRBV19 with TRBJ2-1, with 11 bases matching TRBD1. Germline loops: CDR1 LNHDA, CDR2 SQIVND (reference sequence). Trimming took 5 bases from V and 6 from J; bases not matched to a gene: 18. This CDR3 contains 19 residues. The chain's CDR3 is CASSPRDRGFAGGVNEQFF. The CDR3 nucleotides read TGTGCCAGTAGTCCCCGGGACAGGGGGTTCGCGGGAGGGGTCAATGAGCAGTTCTTC.

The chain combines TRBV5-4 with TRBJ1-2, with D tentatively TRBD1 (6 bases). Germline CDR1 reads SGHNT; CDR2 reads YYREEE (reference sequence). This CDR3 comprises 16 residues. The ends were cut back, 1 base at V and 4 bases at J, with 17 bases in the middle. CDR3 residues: CASSLNGAQGGYGYTF. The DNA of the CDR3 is TGTGCCAGCAGCTTGAACGGGGCACAAGGGGGCTATGGCTACACCTTC.

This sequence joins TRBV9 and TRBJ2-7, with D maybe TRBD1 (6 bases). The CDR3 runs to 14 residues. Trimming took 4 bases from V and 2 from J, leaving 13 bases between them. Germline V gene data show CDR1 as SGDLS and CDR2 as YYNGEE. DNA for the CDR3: TGTGCCAGCAGCCCACGGACAGAGACCTACGAGCAGTACTTC. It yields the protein CASSPRTETYEQYF.